The 2 T cell receptor beta chains reported below all come from one sample, sequenced in a study of T-cell reconstitution after alpha-beta-depleted transplantation in children. Preparing the TCRbeta library involved the use of unique molecular identifiers. TCRdb called the PCR reads again in MiXCR, with one record for every CDR3 protein. In the table there are about 980,000 distinct CDR3 sequences, less than 30% of which are singletons. Source: PBMCs, mostly from graft donor cells, taken 360 days after TCRalphabeta/CD19-depleted stem cell transplant. These receptor sequences come from a boy in the first two years of life who had a stem cell transplant for SCID, so the T cells may come from the graft donor.

The CDR3 is CASSYFRVQETQYF. The CDR3 coding sequence is TGTGCCAGCAGTTACTTCAGGGTCCAAGAGACCCAGTACTTC. This chain links TRBV6-5 with TRBJ2-5; maybe TRBD1 (5 bases). V dropped 1 base and J dropped 1 base, with 7 bases sitting between them. CDR1 and CDR2 (germline): MNHEY, SVGAGI. There are 14 residues in the CDR3.

This clonotype was detected only a few times. The chain employs TRBV28 and TRBJ1-2; D unclear. Trimming pared 7 bases from V and 3 bases from J, leaving 9 bases between. Germline V CDR1 and CDR2: MDHEN, SYDVKM. The CDR3 is 12 amino acids. The CDR3: CASTRTDYGYTF. In DNA, the CDR3 is TGTGCCAGCACGAGAACAGACTATGGCTACACCTTC.